This T cell receptor (beta chain) came from a study of T cells in Graves' hyperthyroidism and ophthalmopathy. Study-wide points: Within blood appeared most thyroid clonotypes that had expanded above 0.001.

RNA transcripts gave rise to amplified TCR beta CDR3 regions. First-round RT-PCR of the TCR CDR3 relied on the HTBI primer set. From the multiplex PCR reads, TCRdb called clonotypes with MiXCR, one entry per CDR3 protein. The sample has some 550,000 distinct CDR3 sequences, approximately 15% seen once; the top ten hold 2.5% to 4%. V trimming: 1 base; J trimming: 5 bases; junction bases outside the gene matches: 5. CDR3 length: 15 amino acids. Germline-derived CDR1 and CDR2 are SGHRS and YFSETQ. A remark on this clonotype: Antigen specificity is unknown.

This clonotype originated in a woman aged 40 to 50 with Graves' ophthalmopathy. The specimen sequenced was blood. This chain joins TRBV5-1 and TRBJ2-1, with TRBD2 identical over 8 bases. The CDR3 protein is CASSLSGSGNNEQFF. In nucleotides, the CDR3 is TGCGCCAGCAGCTTGAGCGGGAGTGGGAACAATGAGCAGTTCTTC.